The clone carrying this TCR beta chain was detected a few times. From germline, CDR1 is SNHLY and CDR2 FYNNEI. The CDR3 extends over 14 amino acids. With 6 bases clipped from V and 4 bases from J, the junction kept 8 bases outside the gene matches. This sample is part of a study of CD8+ T cells in alopecia areata. cDNA serving as the sequencing template came from extracted, reverse transcribed RNA. The protocol was immunoSEQ multiplex PCR, while the TCRdb copy is restricted to in-frame clones and leaves out a portion. Among 190,000 or so clones, about three fifths were seen once, and the ten largest hold approximately 12%. Treatment in this sample: oral pan-JAK inhibitor, 5-10 mg twice daily.

The chain combines TRBV2 with TRBJ2-7, with 8 bases lining up with TRBD2. Source: CD8+ T cells sorted from blood, taken at week 24, from a patient treated with tofacitinib. The receptor was derived from a human donor with alopecia areata. The CDR3 nucleotides are TGTGCCAGCAGCCAGAGCGGGGGCGTTTACGAGCAGTACTTC. It codes for CASSQSGGVYEQYF.